These T cell receptor beta chains were read from a single sample in a study of shared T cell receptors in the human thymus. The data were produced by immunoSEQ multiplex PCR, yet TCRdb's version contains in-frame clones alone and is incomplete. The data show some 660,000 clones, around 87% seen once. The same data also went into a second study, on human thymus T cells.

What was sequenced was thymocytes. The receptor set was obtained from a boy under two years old with a congenital heart defect. Each CDR3 is given with its conserved first and last residue. A D gene is named only where the DNA matches it firmly. Clone size is given for some rows only: seen once, a few or many times, or a class if the clone is expanded.

clone_size: .
v_call: TRBV7-9
d_call: .
j_call: TRBJ2-7
cdr3_nt: TGTGCCAGCAGCCCTCGGACAGCCCCCTACGAGCAGTACTTC
cdr3_aa: CASSPRTAPYEQYF

clone_size: .
v_call: TRBV28
d_call: .
j_call: TRBJ2-2
cdr3_nt: TGTGCCAGCAGAAAAATCGGGACTGAGTGGGGCGGGGAGCTGTTTTTT
cdr3_aa: CASRKIGTEWGGELFF

clone_size: .
v_call: TRBV7-2
d_call: TRBD2
j_call: TRBJ2-1
cdr3_nt: TGTGCCAGCAGCTTAGTAGGGGACGGGGGGGATGAGCAGTTCTTC
cdr3_aa: CASSLVGDGGDEQFF

clone_size: .
v_call: TRBV25-1
d_call: .
j_call: TRBJ2-5
cdr3_nt: TGTGCCAGCAGAGTTAACAGGGAGACCCAGTACTTC
cdr3_aa: CASRVNRETQYF

clone_size: .
v_call: TRBV28
d_call: TRBD1
j_call: TRBJ1-1
cdr3_nt: TGTGCCAGCAGTCATATGCCTAATGGGGACAGGCTGAACACTGAAGCTTTCTTT
cdr3_aa: CASSHMPNGDRLNTEAFF

clone_size: .
v_call: TRBV5-4
d_call: .
j_call: TRBJ1-2
cdr3_nt: TGTGCCAGCAGCCCTCAAAGGACTAGGAGATCCTCTAACTATGGCTACACCTTC
cdr3_aa: CASSPQRTRRSSNYGYTF

clone_size: .
v_call: TRBV7-8
d_call: TRBD1
j_call: TRBJ1-3
cdr3_nt: TGTGCCAGCAGCTTTCTTACAGGGGGCTCTGGAAACACCATATATTTT
cdr3_aa: CASSFLTGGSGNTIYF

clone_size: .
v_call: TRBV6-1
d_call: .
j_call: TRBJ1-1
cdr3_nt: TGTGCCAGCAGTGGGGAGGGCAATTACACTGAAGCTTTCTTT
cdr3_aa: CASSGEGNYTEAFF

clone_size: .
v_call: TRBV9
d_call: .
j_call: TRBJ1-2
cdr3_nt: TGTGCCAGCAGCGTAGAAGAGAGGGTTGGCTACACCTTC
cdr3_aa: CASSVEERVGYTF

clone_size: .
v_call: TRBV29-1
d_call: .
j_call: TRBJ2-1
cdr3_nt: TGCAGCGTTGAATTCCTCACTTATGAGCAGTTCTTC
cdr3_aa: CSVEFLTYEQFF

clone_size: few
v_call: TRBV2
d_call: .
j_call: TRBJ1-4
cdr3_nt: TGTGCCAGCAATCGAAGAGGGCCCGCTAATGAAAAACTGTTTTTT
cdr3_aa: CASNRRGPANEKLFF

clone_size: .
v_call: TRBV28
d_call: .
j_call: TRBJ1-1
cdr3_nt: TGTGCCAGCACCCTAATGGGAGGGCAGACTGAAGCTTTCTTT
cdr3_aa: CASTLMGGQTEAFF

clone_size: once
v_call: TRBV18
d_call: .
j_call: TRBJ2-7
cdr3_nt: TGTGCCAGCTCCCGGAGGGACGAGCAGTACTTC
cdr3_aa: CASSRRDEQYF

clone_size: .
v_call: TRBV14
d_call: TRBD1
j_call: TRBJ1-4
cdr3_nt: TGTGCCAGCAGCCCCAGACAGGGGGAACTGTTTTTT
cdr3_aa: CASSPRQGELFF

clone_size: .
v_call: TRBV10-3
d_call: .
j_call: TRBJ2-1
cdr3_nt: TGTGCCATCAGCCCCGACCCACATTCAGGCAATGAGCAGTTCTTC
cdr3_aa: CAISPDPHSGNEQFF

clone_size: .
v_call: TRBV7-9
d_call: .
j_call: TRBJ2-1
cdr3_nt: TGTGCCACCCGCCCCGCGACTCACAATGAGCAGTTCTTC
cdr3_aa: CATRPATHNEQFF